Shown below are 4 T cell receptor beta chains from a single sample sequenced in a study of T cell responses to AZD1222 COVID-19 vaccine. Some clones are missing from TCRdb's copy, which holds only in-frame ones; the method was immunoSEQ multiplex PCR. The sample holds about 150,000 clones, roughly 90% seen once. The sequencing used peripheral blood, collected 28 days after the second AZD1222 dose. These receptors originate from an adult who received the AZD1222 COVID-19 vaccine.

V and J are TRBV7-6 and TRBJ2-1; D perhaps matches TRBD1 (5 bases). Trimming stripped 5 bases from V and 3 bases from J, with 20 bases between. The CDR3 consists of 17 residues. Per germline, CDR1 SGHVS and CDR2 FNYEAQ. CDR3 coding DNA: TGTGCCAGCAGCGGGGCGAGGCACCCTGGGGTCTACAATGAGCAGTTCTTC. Amino acid sequence: CASSGARHPGVYNEQFF.

J is TRBJ2-3 and V is TRBV24-1; 7 bases match TRBD1. Germline lookup yields CDR1 KGHDR and CDR2 SFDVKD. The ends lost 4 bases at V and 5 bases at J; junction bases unmatched: 5. CDR3 length equals 14 residues. Here the CDR3 reads CATSDYRQGDTQYF. CDR3 DNA: TGTGCCACCAGTGACTATCGACAGGGAGATACGCAGTATTTT.

The V call is TRBV5-1, the J call TRBJ1-2; TRBD1 matches 9 bases. The J segment lost 2 bases and the V segment lost 2 bases, leaving 1 base of the junction unmatched. This CDR3 is built from 14 residues. Germline loops: CDR1 SGHRS, CDR2 YFSETQ. CDR3 DNA sequence: TGCGCCAGCAGCTTTACAGGGGGCAACTATGGCTACACCTTC. As protein: CASSFTGGNYGYTF.

V usage is TRBV4-1 and J usage is TRBJ1-3; TRBD1 might be the D (6 bases). The CDR3 consists of 16 residues. V was shortened by 0 bases and J by 0 bases, with 9 bases between the two germline ends. The germline V gene has CDR1 MGHRA and CDR2 YSYEKL. CDR3 region: CASSQEGGYSGNTIYF. The CDR3 DNA follows: TGCGCCAGCAGCCAAGAAGGGGGATACTCTGGAAACACCATATATTTT.